This T cell receptor (beta chain) was captured in a study of identical twins. This clonotype was recorded a few times. This CDR3 region has 13 residues. The germline CDR1 and CDR2 sequences are DFQATT and SNEGSKA (reference sequence). Trimming at V came to 6 bases and at J to 4 bases, leaving 8 bases not matched to a gene. TCRdb recomputed calls from the 5' RACE reads with MiXCR, one row per CDR3 protein. Of 550,000 to 700,000 distinct CDR3 sequences listed, roughly 20% are singletons. These data are also associated with another study on T cells expressing NK-cell markers. That source adds: The study did not resolve the HCMV specificity of expanded NKG2C+ T cell clones.

This clonotype originated in a woman aged 18-29 years in good health. This sequence joins TRBV20-1 and TRBJ2-7; 8 nucleotides agree with TRBD1. Sequenced: PBMCs. CDR3 coding DNA: TGCAGTGCCTGCGACAGGGGAAAATACGAGCAGTACTTC. As protein: CSACDRGKYEQYF.